This T cell receptor beta chain was observed in a study of T cells in localized non-small cell lung cancer. Findings and caveats of the study: Heterogeneity remains possible because sequencing was limited to only one tumor region. Longer survival (overall) was linked to higher T cell density in blood.

The table came from immunoSEQ multiplex PCR; TCRdb's copy has only in-frame clones and leaves some out. The data show approximately 3,000 clones, about 24% seen once. The table lists this clone with many counts. Its antigen is undetermined. The CDR3 is 16 residues long. The sequences come from lung tumor tissue, collected before any cancer treatment. This receptor was identified in a woman aged 35-70 years with stage I lung adenocarcinoma. J is TRBJ1-2 and V is TRBV1; the table names TRBD1, a call not compared with the DNA. TRBV1 is recorded as a pseudogene. The CDR3 DNA reads as TGCGCCAGCAGCCAAGATGCGGGGACAGCTCAATATGGCTACACCTTC. The encoded protein is CASSQDAGTAQYGYTF.